Given below is one TCR beta chain in context. Its antigen is currently not known. No quality values exist for individual bases; no much larger clone is one base distant. One collaborating source in Seattle enrolled patients during active infection and followed them longitudinally through the course of disease. The collaborating institutions used their own protocols to collect whole blood in K2EDTA tubes. For TCRbeta analysis, collaborators shipped samples in one of three forms: frozen whole blood, isolated PBMCs, or DNA extracted from either of those sample types. The data were taken from a study of blood T cell repertoires in COVID-19 (dated by TCRdb to 2019 to 2021). A note on the overall study: Samples covering the acute and convalescent phases of COVID-19 were provided by collaborators in the United States, Italy and Spain. Samples were obtained from the ongoing ImmuneRACE study (first 160 participants) and from about 1,300 subjects provided by 6 global collaborators. The repertoires were released in a freely available public database meant as a resource for research on the immune response to SARS-CoV-2. The material from the prospective study consisted of cDNA or gDNA derived from T cells, B-cell-depleted T cells, or PBMCs. Subjects who had been exposed to COVID-19, were actively infected with it, or had recovered from it provided the deeply sampled blood TCRbeta repertoires that made up the dataset. Nearly every sample came with metadata listing a de-identified subject ID, COVID-19 status, age in years and sex. Where available, HLA class I and class II types were obtained from metadata supplied by the sample provider rather than from assay-based typing.

The research as a whole found: The amount of clinical and demographic metadata varied by source and participant and was provided uncurated.

TCRbeta CDR3 regions were amplified from genomic DNA using the immunoSEQ Assay, a bias-controlled multiplex PCR. Per the source publication's procedure: The number of nucleated cells in each sample was estimated by amplification of reference gene primers within the assay. Sequence reads were collapsed and filtered to measure the absolute abundance of every unique TCRbeta CDR3 rearrangement. Productive Simpson clonality was computed per sample as the square root of Simpson's diversity index over productive rearrangements. As stored in TCRdb, this immuneACCESS dataset retains in-frame rearrangements with V and J assigned. A fraction of the clones does not appear; measured against another copy, unresolved V genes explain less than half of the discrepancy, and the remainder lacks a known reason. From that table come the V and J calls and clone size; the DNA was used to work out D and trimming. This sample has around 130,000 clones in its table, and around 90% of those were observed once. The ten most abundant clones make up 4% to 5% of the sample.

From the germline V gene (reference sequence), CDR1 is MNHEY and CDR2 is SMNVEV. The CDR3 holds 13 amino acids from the cysteine to the phenylalanine. The retained sequence is limited to the CDR3, 39 bases, with the frame set at the first base. V is shortened by 7 bases, J by 0 bases, and the region joining them spans 7 bases. The sequence derives from a man in his 60s with COVID-19, enrolled during active disease. The chain is assembled from TRBV27 and TRBJ1-3, with the D segment identity uncertain. Sequenced material: peripheral blood. The CDR3 reads as follows: CASKTRSGNTIYF. The DNA sequence is as follows: TGTGCCAGCAAAACGCGCTCTGGAAACACCATATATTTT.